These T cell receptor beta chains were read from a single sample in a study of blood T cell repertoires in COVID-19. Here immunoSEQ multiplex PCR was the method, and the copy in TCRdb shows in-frame clones only, minus some. This sample yields about 670,000 clones, of which 90% are seen a single time; over 0.2% belongs to the top ten. Sequencing input: peripheral blood. The receptors were sampled from a woman aged 18-30 years with acute or convalescent COVID-19. The CDR3 runs from the conserved cysteine through the conserved F or W. Each record gives: V gene, J gene, D gene, clone size, CDR3 protein, CDR3 DNA. The D gene is left open where the match is weak. Size is omitted from some rows. Given values are once, few, many or a class for expanded clones.

v_call: TRBV5-8; j_call: TRBJ1-5; d_call: .; clone_size: .; cdr3_aa: CASSLTVGDSNQPQHF; cdr3_nt: TGTGCCAGCAGCTTGACGGTGGGAGATAGCAATCAGCCCCAGCATTTT
v_call: TRBV6-5; j_call: TRBJ2-1; d_call: .; clone_size: .; cdr3_aa: CASSPRGTVHNEQFF; cdr3_nt: TGTGCCAGCAGTCCCCGGGGGACAGTCCACAATGAGCAGTTCTTC
v_call: TRBV11-3; j_call: TRBJ1-1; d_call: TRBD1; clone_size: .; cdr3_aa: CASSHRGREAFF; cdr3_nt: TGTGCCAGCAGCCACAGGGGACGAGAAGCTTTCTTT
v_call: TRBV11-2; j_call: TRBJ1-6; d_call: TRBD1; clone_size: .; cdr3_aa: CASSLTGTDYNSPLHF; cdr3_nt: TGTGCCAGCAGCTTAACCGGGACAGACTATAATTCACCCCTCCACTTT
v_call: TRBV4-2; j_call: TRBJ2-7; d_call: .; clone_size: .; cdr3_aa: CASSQQPTGYEQYF; cdr3_nt: TGTGCCAGCAGCCAGCAGCCCACAGGGTACGAGCAGTACTTC
v_call: TRBV10-2; j_call: TRBJ2-7; d_call: TRBD1; clone_size: .; cdr3_aa: CAIIVNRGHSYEQYF; cdr3_nt: TGCGCCATAATAGTTAATAGGGGGCACTCCTACGAGCAGTACTTC
v_call: TRBV2; j_call: TRBJ1-4; d_call: .; clone_size: .; cdr3_aa: CASSEVRGIGEKLFF; cdr3_nt: TGTGCCAGCAGTGAAGTCCGGGGGATTGGTGAAAAACTGTTTTTT
v_call: TRBV7-6; j_call: TRBJ2-1; d_call: TRBD2; clone_size: .; cdr3_aa: CASSFGLAGGEQFF; cdr3_nt: TGTGCCAGCAGCTTTGGACTAGCGGGGGGGGAGCAGTTCTTC
v_call: TRBV6-6; j_call: TRBJ1-1; d_call: .; clone_size: .; cdr3_aa: CASSPLLHRTLKLSPRGEAFF; cdr3_nt: TGTGCCAGCAGTCCACTCCTCCACCGAACACTGAAGCTTTCCCCGAGAGGTGAAGCTTTCTTT
v_call: TRBV18; j_call: TRBJ2-7; d_call: TRBD2; clone_size: .; cdr3_aa: CASSPLTGGAYEQYF; cdr3_nt: TGTGCCAGCTCACCATTAACCGGGGGGGCATACGAGCAGTACTTC
v_call: TRBV5-1; j_call: TRBJ1-1; d_call: .; clone_size: .; cdr3_aa: CASSLDELHGATEAFF; cdr3_nt: TGCGCCAGCAGCTTGGATGAGCTTCATGGGGCCACTGAAGCTTTCTTT
v_call: TRBV5-8; j_call: TRBJ1-6; d_call: .; clone_size: .; cdr3_aa: CASSRGESYNSPLHF; cdr3_nt: TGTGCCAGCAGCCGGGGAGAGAGTTATAATTCACCCCTCCACTTT
v_call: TRBV5-1; j_call: TRBJ1-5; d_call: .; clone_size: .; cdr3_aa: CASSLEGGNQPQHF; cdr3_nt: TGCGCCAGCAGCTTGGAGGGGGGGAATCAGCCCCAGCATTTT
v_call: TRBV12-3/TRBV12-4; j_call: TRBJ1-3; d_call: .; clone_size: .; cdr3_aa: CASRLGHGNTIYF; cdr3_nt: TGTGCCAGCAGGTTGGGCCATGGAAACACCATATATTTT
v_call: TRBV24-1; j_call: TRBJ2-3; d_call: TRBD2; clone_size: .; cdr3_aa: CATSDSRSSGGPTDTQYF; cdr3_nt: TGTGCCACCAGTGATTCACGGTCTAGCGGGGGCCCCACAGATACGCAGTATTTT
v_call: TRBV11-2; j_call: TRBJ1-4; d_call: .; clone_size: .; cdr3_aa: CASSLIRGKGGEKLFF; cdr3_nt: TGTGCCAGCAGCTTAATCCGGGGAAAGGGAGGTGAAAAACTGTTTTTT
v_call: TRBV5-1; j_call: TRBJ1-2; d_call: .; clone_size: .; cdr3_aa: CASSGRGDYGYTF; cdr3_nt: TGCGCCAGCAGCGGGAGGGGGGACTATGGCTACACCTTC
v_call: TRBV12-3/TRBV12-4; j_call: TRBJ1-2; d_call: .; clone_size: .; cdr3_aa: CASSFRGGYTF; cdr3_nt: TGTGCCAGCAGTTTCAGGGGTGGCTACACCTTC
v_call: TRBV28; j_call: TRBJ2-3; d_call: TRBD2; clone_size: .; cdr3_aa: CAGGDRDGLTDTQYF; cdr3_nt: TGTGCCGGGGGGGACCGGGACGGTCTCACAGATACGCAGTATTTT
v_call: TRBV5-6; j_call: TRBJ1-1; d_call: .; clone_size: once; cdr3_aa: CASSPRKRGGTEAFF; cdr3_nt: TGTGCCAGCAGCCCCAGGAAAAGGGGAGGGACTGAAGCTTTCTTT
v_call: TRBV4-3; j_call: TRBJ1-2; d_call: .; clone_size: .; cdr3_aa: CASSQGGHLYGYTF; cdr3_nt: TGCGCCAGCAGCCAAGGGGGGCACCTCTATGGCTACACCTTC
v_call: TRBV5-4; j_call: TRBJ2-3; d_call: TRBD2; clone_size: .; cdr3_aa: CASSLATSGTDTQYF; cdr3_nt: TGTGCCAGCAGCTTGGCCACTAGCGGCACAGATACGCAGTATTTT
v_call: TRBV7-9; j_call: TRBJ2-3; d_call: TRBD1; clone_size: .; cdr3_aa: CASSPWDRYTDTQYF; cdr3_nt: TGTGCCAGCAGCCCTTGGGACAGATACACAGATACGCAGTATTTT
v_call: TRBV3-1/TRBV3-2; j_call: TRBJ1-3; d_call: .; clone_size: .; cdr3_aa: CASSQVPGGGGTIYF; cdr3_nt: TGTGCCAGCAGCCAAGTCCCCGGGGGGGGTGGCACCATATATTTT
v_call: TRBV5-1; j_call: TRBJ1-3; d_call: .; clone_size: .; cdr3_aa: CASSLAPTGFGNTIYF; cdr3_nt: TGCGCCAGCAGCTTGGCCCCGACAGGTTTTGGAAACACCATATATTTT
v_call: TRBV6-5; j_call: TRBJ1-3; d_call: .; clone_size: few; cdr3_aa: CASSTQDSSGNTIYF; cdr3_nt: TGTGCCAGCAGTACCCAGGACAGCTCTGGAAACACCATATATTTT
v_call: TRBV27; j_call: TRBJ1-1; d_call: .; clone_size: once; cdr3_aa: CASSSENRVNTEAFF; cdr3_nt: TGTGCCAGCAGTTCCGAAAACCGGGTGAACACTGAAGCTTTCTTT
v_call: TRBV5-6; j_call: TRBJ1-2; d_call: TRBD1; clone_size: .; cdr3_aa: CASSPGTGVGYTF; cdr3_nt: TGTGCCAGCAGCCCCGGGACAGGGGTTGGCTACACCTTC
v_call: TRBV12-1; j_call: TRBJ1-6; d_call: .; clone_size: once; cdr3_aa: CASSLGQGYNSPLHF; cdr3_nt: TGTGCCAGCAGCTTGGGACAAGGTTATAATTCACCCCTCCACTTT
v_call: TRBV12-5; j_call: TRBJ2-7; d_call: .; clone_size: .; cdr3_aa: CASGSEDIIFYEQYF; cdr3_nt: TGTGCTAGTGGTTCCGAGGACATAATTTTCTACGAGCAGTACTTC
v_call: TRBV27; j_call: TRBJ2-1; d_call: TRBD1; clone_size: .; cdr3_aa: CASSPLGTGVRGQFF; cdr3_nt: TGTGCCAGCAGTCCTCTGGGGACAGGGGTTCGAGGACAGTTCTTC
v_call: TRBV7-9; j_call: TRBJ1-4; d_call: TRBD1; clone_size: .; cdr3_aa: CASSLVQGGEKLFF; cdr3_nt: TGTGCCAGCAGCTTAGTTCAGGGGGGTGAAAAACTGTTTTTT
v_call: TRBV19; j_call: TRBJ1-3; d_call: TRBD1; clone_size: .; cdr3_aa: CASSPTGQGWPGNTIYF; cdr3_nt: TGTGCCAGTAGTCCCACCGGACAGGGTTGGCCTGGAAACACCATATATTTT
v_call: TRBV11-2; j_call: TRBJ1-6; d_call: .; clone_size: .; cdr3_aa: CASSFSGSYNSPLHF; cdr3_nt: TGTGCCAGCAGCTTCTCGGGCTCCTATAATTCACCCCTCCACTTT
v_call: TRBV27; j_call: TRBJ1-2; d_call: TRBD1; clone_size: .; cdr3_aa: CASSLSQGVYGYTF; cdr3_nt: TGTGCCAGCAGTTTATCGCAGGGGGTCTATGGCTACACCTTC
v_call: TRBV3-1/TRBV3-2; j_call: TRBJ1-4; d_call: .; clone_size: few; cdr3_aa: CASSRLTVRGEKLFF; cdr3_nt: TGTGCCAGCAGCCGGCTGACGGTTAGAGGGGAAAAACTGTTTTTT
v_call: TRBV6-2/TRBV6-3; j_call: TRBJ1-4; d_call: .; clone_size: .; cdr3_aa: CASSYKGVGSEKLFF; cdr3_nt: TGTGCCAGCAGTTACAAGGGTGTTGGGAGTGAAAAACTGTTTTTT
v_call: TRBV6-5; j_call: TRBJ2-2; d_call: .; clone_size: .; cdr3_aa: CASRRGASTGELFF; cdr3_nt: TGTGCCAGCCGACGGGGGGCCTCGACCGGGGAGCTGTTTTTT
v_call: TRBV6-6; j_call: TRBJ1-2; d_call: .; clone_size: few; cdr3_aa: CASRPKVGQHAQNYGYTF; cdr3_nt: TGTGCCAGCCGTCCTAAAGTCGGACAGCATGCTCAGAACTATGGCTACACCTTC